The rows below give T cell receptor beta chains drawn from one sample of a study of CD8 T cells in Susac syndrome. Each CDR3 protein gets one entry after TCRdb re-called the immunoSEQ multiplex PCR reads with MiXCR. Found here are about 130,000 distinct CDR3 sequences, 90% to 95% of them singletons; the top ten hold over 0.2%. Sequenced input: CD8+ T cells from PBMCs. These receptors were collected from a human donor with Susac syndrome. CDR3s include the opening cysteine and the closing phenylalanine or tryptophan. D genes are given only for firm matches. Clone size, where shown, is once, few, many, or a class for clones that have expanded.

d_call: .; clone_size: .; v_call: TRBV12-3/TRBV12-4; j_call: TRBJ1-3; cdr3_aa: CASSPGAVGNTIYF; cdr3_nt: TGTGCCAGCAGTCCTGGGGCAGTTGGAAACACCATATATTTT
d_call: TRBD1; clone_size: .; v_call: TRBV12-3/TRBV12-4; j_call: TRBJ2-5; cdr3_aa: CASTGQGLGETQYF; cdr3_nt: TGTGCCAGCACCGGACAGGGCTTGGGAGAGACCCAGTACTTC
d_call: .; clone_size: .; v_call: TRBV29-1; j_call: TRBJ2-1; cdr3_aa: CSVEGGEISSYNEQFF; cdr3_nt: TGCAGCGTTGAGGGCGGTGAGATCAGCTCCTACAATGAGCAGTTCTTC
d_call: TRBD2; clone_size: few; v_call: TRBV5-6; j_call: TRBJ2-1; cdr3_aa: CASSFGLAGNNEQFF; cdr3_nt: TGTGCCAGCAGCTTTGGACTAGCGGGGAACAATGAGCAGTTCTTC
d_call: TRBD1; clone_size: .; v_call: TRBV3-1; j_call: TRBJ2-5; cdr3_aa: CASSPTGDLETQYF; cdr3_nt: TGTGCCAGCAGCCCGACAGGGGATTTGGAGACCCAGTACTTC
d_call: TRBD2; clone_size: .; v_call: TRBV2; j_call: TRBJ2-1; cdr3_aa: CASRATSGTYNEQFF; cdr3_nt: TGTGCCAGCAGAGCTACTAGCGGAACCTACAATGAGCAGTTCTTC
d_call: .; clone_size: .; v_call: TRBV18; j_call: TRBJ1-1; cdr3_aa: CASSPAAGQQTEAFF; cdr3_nt: TGTGCCAGCTCACCAGCGGCAGGACAACAGACTGAAGCTTTCTTT
d_call: TRBD2; clone_size: .; v_call: TRBV25-1; j_call: TRBJ2-7; cdr3_aa: CASSGERESPYEQYF; cdr3_nt: TGTGCCAGCAGTGGCGAGCGGGAGAGCCCCTACGAGCAGTACTTC
d_call: TRBD1; clone_size: .; v_call: TRBV27; j_call: TRBJ2-7; cdr3_aa: CASSLGTGVDEQYF; cdr3_nt: TGTGCCAGCAGTCTAGGGACAGGGGTGGACGAGCAGTACTTC
d_call: TRBD1; clone_size: .; v_call: TRBV7-8; j_call: TRBJ2-2; cdr3_aa: CASSFDRGLNTGELFF; cdr3_nt: TGTGCCAGCAGCTTTGACAGGGGTCTTAACACCGGGGAGCTGTTTTTT
d_call: TRBD2; clone_size: once; v_call: TRBV12-3/TRBV12-4; j_call: TRBJ2-7; cdr3_aa: CASSRTPHRTKRGYEQYF; cdr3_nt: TGTGCCAGCAGCCGTACGCCCCATAGGACAAAGCGGGGCTACGAGCAGTACTTC
d_call: .; clone_size: .; v_call: TRBV7-9; j_call: TRBJ2-2; cdr3_aa: CASSLTMVSANTGELFF; cdr3_nt: TGTGCCAGCAGCTTAACAATGGTCAGTGCGAACACCGGGGAGCTGTTTTTT
d_call: .; clone_size: .; v_call: TRBV6-5; j_call: TRBJ2-5; cdr3_aa: CASSRQPQETQYF; cdr3_nt: TGTGCCAGCAGTCGGCAGCCCCAAGAGACCCAGTACTTC
d_call: TRBD2; clone_size: .; v_call: TRBV12-3/TRBV12-4; j_call: TRBJ2-2; cdr3_aa: CASLAANTGELFF; cdr3_nt: TGTGCCAGCCTAGCGGCCAACACCGGGGAGCTGTTTTTT
d_call: TRBD2; clone_size: .; v_call: TRBV20-1; j_call: TRBJ2-1; cdr3_aa: CSARDRERREVGEQFF; cdr3_nt: TGCAGTGCTAGAGATCGAGAGCGGCGGGAGGTTGGTGAGCAGTTCTTC
d_call: .; clone_size: .; v_call: TRBV7-9; j_call: TRBJ2-2; cdr3_aa: CASSSWSGSTGELFF; cdr3_nt: TGTGCCAGCAGCTCTTGGTCCGGGAGCACCGGGGAGCTGTTTTTT
d_call: .; clone_size: .; v_call: TRBV7-2; j_call: TRBJ1-6; cdr3_aa: CASSPRHTGYGSPLHF; cdr3_nt: TGTGCCAGCAGCCCCCGCCACACAGGGTATGGGTCACCCCTCCACTTT
d_call: .; clone_size: .; v_call: TRBV6-2/TRBV6-3; j_call: TRBJ2-7; cdr3_aa: CASSYSAEYEQYF; cdr3_nt: TGTGCCAGCAGTTACTCAGCGGAGTACGAGCAGTACTTC
d_call: TRBD2; clone_size: .; v_call: TRBV6-4; j_call: TRBJ2-1; cdr3_aa: CASSEGGSGGDEQFF; cdr3_nt: TGTGCCAGCAGTGAGGGCGGGAGCGGGGGTGATGAGCAGTTCTTC
d_call: .; clone_size: .; v_call: TRBV7-8; j_call: TRBJ2-3; cdr3_aa: CASSFVQADTQYF; cdr3_nt: TGTGCCAGCAGTTTCGTACAGGCAGATACGCAGTATTTT
d_call: TRBD1; clone_size: .; v_call: TRBV13; j_call: TRBJ1-1; cdr3_aa: CASSSGQGVGAFF; cdr3_nt: TGTGCCAGCAGCTCGGGACAGGGGGTAGGAGCTTTCTTT
d_call: .; clone_size: .; v_call: TRBV4-2; j_call: TRBJ2-7; cdr3_aa: CASSQAVGGPLEQYF; cdr3_nt: TGTGCCAGCAGCCAAGCTGTGGGGGGTCCGCTTGAGCAGTACTTC
d_call: TRBD1; clone_size: .; v_call: TRBV6-4; j_call: TRBJ1-1; cdr3_aa: CASSLDGTATEAFF; cdr3_nt: TGTGCCAGCAGCTTAGACGGGACAGCCACTGAAGCTTTCTTT
d_call: .; clone_size: .; v_call: TRBV3-1; j_call: TRBJ2-6; cdr3_aa: CASSQDVLPSGANVLTF; cdr3_nt: TGTGCCAGCAGCCAAGACGTGCTCCCCTCTGGGGCCAACGTCCTGACTTTC
d_call: .; clone_size: .; v_call: TRBV27; j_call: TRBJ1-1; cdr3_aa: CASSLGVSNTEAFF; cdr3_nt: TGTGCCAGCAGCCTAGGGGTCTCGAACACTGAAGCTTTCTTT
d_call: .; clone_size: once; v_call: TRBV4-1; j_call: TRBJ2-5; cdr3_aa: CASSQDGGSPPQETQYF; cdr3_nt: TGCGCCAGCAGCCAAGATGGGGGGAGCCCTCCCCAAGAGACCCAGTACTTC
d_call: .; clone_size: few; v_call: TRBV5-1; j_call: TRBJ2-1; cdr3_aa: CASRQDGNNEQFF; cdr3_nt: TGCGCCAGCAGGCAGGACGGGAACAATGAGCAGTTCTTC
d_call: .; clone_size: .; v_call: TRBV4-1; j_call: TRBJ1-3; cdr3_aa: CASSQDGVTIYF; cdr3_nt: TGCGCCAGCAGCCAAGATGGAGTCACCATATATTTT
d_call: .; clone_size: .; v_call: TRBV30; j_call: TRBJ2-3; cdr3_aa: CAWRAFANSTDTQYF; cdr3_nt: TGTGCCTGGAGGGCTTTCGCGAACAGCACAGATACGCAGTATTTT
d_call: TRBD2; clone_size: .; v_call: TRBV7-6; j_call: TRBJ2-7; cdr3_aa: CASSYSSGGYEQYF; cdr3_nt: TGTGCCAGCAGCTACAGTAGCGGGGGCTACGAGCAGTACTTC
d_call: TRBD2; clone_size: .; v_call: TRBV20-1; j_call: TRBJ2-5; cdr3_aa: CSARVASGSLETQYF; cdr3_nt: TGCAGTGCTAGAGTGGCTAGCGGGAGTCTGGAGACCCAGTACTTC
d_call: .; clone_size: .; v_call: TRBV4-1; j_call: TRBJ2-7; cdr3_aa: CASSQDGGGHPEQYF; cdr3_nt: TGCGCCAGCAGCCAAGATGGGGGGGGGCACCCCGAGCAGTACTTC
d_call: TRBD1; clone_size: .; v_call: TRBV13; j_call: TRBJ1-2; cdr3_aa: CASSTGQGVNYGYTF; cdr3_nt: TGTGCCAGCAGCACCGGACAGGGTGTAAACTATGGCTACACCTTC
d_call: .; clone_size: .; v_call: TRBV7-2; j_call: TRBJ2-7; cdr3_aa: CASSFGGAGYEQYF; cdr3_nt: TGTGCCAGCAGCTTCGGAGGAGCCGGATACGAGCAGTACTTC
d_call: .; clone_size: .; v_call: TRBV27; j_call: TRBJ2-1; cdr3_aa: CATSDGTAYNEQFF; cdr3_nt: TGTGCCACCAGCGACGGGACGGCGTACAATGAGCAGTTCTTC
d_call: .; clone_size: .; v_call: TRBV5-1; j_call: TRBJ1-1; cdr3_aa: CASSPGSTEAFF; cdr3_nt: TGCGCCAGCAGCCCCGGGAGCACTGAAGCTTTCTTT
d_call: .; clone_size: .; v_call: TRBV6-1; j_call: TRBJ2-6; cdr3_aa: CASSDNSGANVLTF; cdr3_nt: TGTGCCAGCAGTGACAACTCTGGGGCCAACGTCCTGACTTTC
d_call: TRBD2; clone_size: .; v_call: TRBV25-1; j_call: TRBJ2-3; cdr3_aa: CATQSLAGDTDTQYF; cdr3_nt: TGTGCCACCCAGTCACTAGCGGGAGACACAGATACGCAGTATTTT
d_call: .; clone_size: once; v_call: TRBV7-9; j_call: TRBJ1-6; cdr3_aa: CASSPSQGWSSPLHF; cdr3_nt: TGTGCCAGCAGTCCCAGTCAGGGGTGGAGTTCACCCCTCCACTTT
d_call: .; clone_size: .; v_call: TRBV2; j_call: TRBJ1-1; cdr3_aa: CASSERLLNTEAFF; cdr3_nt: TGTGCCAGCAGTGAGCGGCTCCTGAACACTGAAGCTTTCTTT
d_call: .; clone_size: .; v_call: TRBV30; j_call: TRBJ1-2; cdr3_aa: CAWSVSGVYGYTF; cdr3_nt: TGTGCCTGGAGTGTATCGGGGGTCTATGGCTACACCTTC
d_call: TRBD2; clone_size: once; v_call: TRBV7-9; j_call: TRBJ2-3; cdr3_aa: CASEPRLAPQADTQYF; cdr3_nt: TGTGCCAGCGAGCCGCGACTAGCACCCCAAGCGGATACGCAGTATTTT